Sequencing of this T cell receptor beta chain was carried out in a study of OX40 agonist ivuxolimab in advanced cancers. The CDR3 length is 14 residues. Germline V CDR1 and CDR2: MDHEN, SYDVKM. Trimming removed 4 bases at V and 7 bases at J, with 14 bases between. Clones were sequenced by immunoSEQ multiplex PCR, and TCRdb holds only the in-frame ones, with some missing. The profile shows around 62,000 clones, roughly 84% of them singletons. The sequences come from CD4+ or CD8+ T cells sorted from blood, collected in a trial of the OX40 agonist ivuxolimab. V and J are TRBV28 and TRBJ1-5; D is possibly TRBD1 (6 bases). The TCR was taken from an adult with an advanced solid tumor such as melanoma, head and neck, liver or kidney cancer. The CDR3 nucleotides are TGTGCCAGCAGTTCCTTTAGGGGGTGGCAGCCCCAGCATTTT. Translation: CASSSFRGWQPQHF.